These 29 T cell receptor beta chains originate from one sample sequenced in a study. MiXCR, applied by TCRdb to the RT-PCR reads, yields one record per CDR3 protein. Found here are 550,000 to 750,000 distinct CDR3 sequences, around 14% of them singletons; the top ten hold about 3.6%. Sequenced: memory CD4+ T cells from blood. These TCRs come from a female donor in good health, serving as a healthy control.

CDR3 nucleotides: TGTGCCAGCAGCGGACGACTAGCGGGGGGGGCAAATGAGCAGTTCTTC. It translates to CASSGRLAGGANEQFF. This chain joins TRBV9 and TRBJ2-1, with TRBD2 matching 14 bases. Germline V gene sequence: CDR1 SGDLS, CDR2 YYNGEE. With V trimmed by 3 bases and J by 7 bases, 6 bases remained unmatched. The CDR3 loop spans 16 amino acids.

This clonotype was counted a few times. J is TRBJ1-4 and V is TRBV6-2 or TRBV6-3; no clear D gene. The germline V gene has CDR1 MNHEY and CDR2 SVGEGT. The CDR3 has 13 amino acids. The V end was cut by 6 bases, the J end by 14 bases, with 19 bases between. The CDR3 protein is CASSKHFWTGLFF. The CDR3 bases are TGTGCCAGCAGCAAACACTTCTGGACCGGGCTGTTTTTT.

The sample holds many counts of this clonotype. The chain recombines TRBV5-1 with TRBJ1-1, with D maybe TRBD1 (5 bases). This CDR3 comprises 16 residues. Germline loops: CDR1 SGHRS, CDR2 YFSETQ. V gave up 3 bases and J gave up 0 bases, with 15 bases separating them. The CDR3 sequence: CASSWDVRIMNTEAFF. CDR3 nucleotide sequence: TGCGCCAGCAGCTGGGACGTCCGTATCATGAACACTGAAGCTTTCTTT.

V and J are TRBV12-3 or TRBV12-4 and TRBJ2-5, with D possibly being TRBD1 (6 bases). The CDR3 sequence is 13 residues long. The V and J ends lost 6 bases and 5 bases respectively, with 13 bases between them. CDR3 sequence (DNA): TGTGCCAGCAGCCGCGACAGGTACGAGACCCAGTACTTC. It codes for CASSRDRYETQYF.

The chain has TRBV20-1 and TRBJ2-1; the match to TRBD2 covers 10 bases. After removal of 5 bases from V and 7 bases from J, the junction contained 5 bases not matched to a gene. From germline, CDR1 is DFQATT and CDR2 SNEGSKA (reference sequence). The CDR3 covers 13 residues. As DNA, the CDR3 is TGCAGTGCTCCTAGCGGGAGTTCGAATGAGCAGTTCTTC. Translated, it gives CSAPSGSSNEQFF.

This clonotype was seen only a few times. This chain links TRBV20-1 with TRBJ2-3, with TRBD2 matching over 9 bases. V lost 6 bases to trimming and J lost 1 base; unmatched junction nucleotides: 11. CDR3 size: 16 residues. Germline lookup yields CDR1 DFQATT and CDR2 SNEGSKA (reference sequence). In DNA form, the CDR3 reads TGCAGTGCCAGCAGTTTAGCGGGAGCCGGCACAGATACGCAGTATTTT. As protein: CSASSLAGAGTDTQYF.

The chain joins TRBV20-1 to TRBJ1-2, with TRBD1 as a possible D gene (5 bases). The CDR3 spans 13 residues. Trimming took off 6 bases at V and 4 bases at J, with 15 bases between the two ends. CDR1 is DFQATT, CDR2 SNEGSKA, per germline (reference sequence). CDR3 bases: TGCAGTGCACCGGGACGGATCTTCTATGGCTACACCTTC. Translating it yields CSAPGRIFYGYTF.

CDR3 nucleotide sequence: TGTGCCAGCAATGGACACTCGACCGGGGAGCTGTTTTTT. This sequence encodes CASNGHSTGELFF. The chain links TRBV12-3 or TRBV12-4 to TRBJ2-2; D may be TRBD1 (5 bases). The CDR3 runs 13 residues. Trimming pared 7 bases from V and 5 bases from J, leaving 11 bases between.

A few counts support this clonotype. The chain uses TRBV4-2 and TRBJ1-2; possible D gene TRBD1, 6 bases. In germline, CDR1 is LGHNA, CDR2 YNFKEQ. The CDR3 length is 16 residues. The germline V and J ends were trimmed by 4 bases and 5 bases, with 20 bases remaining between them. CDR3 sequence: CASSPQGNSQGYGYTF. DNA of the CDR3: TGTGCCAGCAGCCCCCAGGGGAACAGTCAGGGTTATGGCTACACCTTC.

V and J are TRBV7-2 and TRBJ2-2; no definite D call. Looked up from germline, CDR1 is SGHTA and CDR2 is FQGNSA. Trimming pared 0 bases from V and 5 bases from J, leaving 13 bases between. The CDR3 is made up of 16 amino acids. The CDR3 sequence: CASSLAGGSRTGELFF. The CDR3 bases are TGTGCCAGCAGCTTAGCGGGTGGCTCGAGGACCGGGGAGCTGTTTTTT. Full variable domain (missing parts from reference TRBV7-2 and TRBJ2-2): GAGVSQSPSNKVTEKGKDVELRCDPISGHTALYWYRQSLGQGLEFLIYFQGNSAPDKSGLPSDRFSAERTGGSVSTLTIQRTQQEDSAVYLCASSLAGGSRTGELFFGEGSRLTVL.

This clonotype showed up many times. The chain joins TRBV5-1 to TRBJ2-3; 10 positions agree with TRBD1. The germline V gene encodes CDR1 SGHRS and CDR2 YFSETQ. CDR3 length: 16 residues. Germline trimming cut 5 bases from V and 6 bases from J; bases unmatched to any gene: 12. CDR3 bases: TGCGCCAGCAGGGAACGGGACAGGGGTATGATGGATACGCAGTATTTT. The encoded protein is CASRERDRGMMDTQYF.

The rearrangement joins TRBV29-1 to TRBJ1-4; the match to TRBD1 covers 12 bases. Germline loops: CDR1 SQVTM, CDR2 ANQGSEA. V lost 6 bases to trimming and J lost 5 bases; unmatched junction nucleotides: 22. This CDR3 spans 20 amino acids. CDR3 protein: CSVSKRDRGPGGLRNEKLFF. DNA for the CDR3: TGCAGCGTGAGTAAACGGGACAGGGGGCCAGGGGGCCTCCGGAATGAAAAACTGTTTTTT.

V is TRBV20-1 and J is TRBJ1-5; D remains unclear. V was shortened by 0 bases and J by 5 bases, with 14 bases between the two germline ends. In germline, CDR1 is DFQATT, CDR2 SNEGSKA (reference sequence). CDR3 size: 15 residues. In nucleotides, the CDR3 is TGCAGTGCTAGAGAGGGAGGGCTAACCGATCAGCCCCAGCATTTT. Protein product: CSAREGGLTDQPQHF.

The chain employs TRBV5-1 and TRBJ1-1; unclear D gene. V was clipped by 1 base and J by 1 base, with 8 bases between them. Germline CDR1 SGHRS, CDR2 YFSETQ. The CDR3 is 14 amino acids. The CDR3 is CASSLWNSNTEAFF. The CDR3 bases are TGCGCCAGCAGCTTGTGGAATTCGAACACTGAAGCTTTCTTT.

There are many counts of this clonotype. The chain links TRBV5-1 to TRBJ2-7; perhaps TRBD2 as D (6 bases). CDR1 is SGHRS and CDR2 is YFSETQ in the germline V gene. V lost 7 bases to trimming and J lost 3 bases, with 17 bases between them. The CDR3 contains 14 residues. The CDR3 protein is CASAPGEDHYEQYF. The CDR3 region has the DNA TGCGCCAGCGCTCCGGGGGAGGACCACTACGAGCAGTACTTC.

This clonotype was seen only a few times. The chain couples TRBV5-5 to TRBJ2-7, with unresolved D. Germline assignment: CDR1 SGHKS and CDR2 YYEKEE (reference sequence). The CDR3 extends over 14 amino acids. Deletions cut 2 bases from V and 0 bases from J, with 9 bases between. CDR3 bases: TGTGCCAGCAGCTTCACTACAAGCTCCTACGAGCAGTACTTC. Encoded protein: CASSFTTSSYEQYF.

In this sample, this clonotype turned up a few times. V gene TRBV5-6 combines with J gene TRBJ2-3; 8 positions match TRBD2. This CDR3 has 17 amino acids. Germline assignment: CDR1 SGHDT and CDR2 YYEEEE. V lost 4 bases and J lost 4; bases outside the gene matches: 14. In DNA, the CDR3 is TGTGCCAGCAGCCGTTGGAGCGGGAGCGGTACTCCAGATACGCAGTATTTT. Its protein product is CASSRWSGSGTPDTQYF.

This clonotype was counted ten times or more. The chain combines TRBV20-1 with TRBJ2-4, with TRBD2 matching 10 bases. Germline values: CDR1 DFQATT, CDR2 SNEGSKA (reference sequence). V shed 3 bases and J 11 bases; nucleotides not matched to a gene: 10. The CDR3 covers 14 residues. CDR3 nucleotides: TGCAGTGCTAGGGGGGGGCTAGCGGGAGTTCTTCAGTACTTC. This sequence encodes CSARGGLAGVLQYF.

This clonotype was detected a few times. This chain links TRBV14 with TRBJ1-5; the match to TRBD1 covers 8 bases. The CDR3 is 16 amino acids. Germline values: CDR1 SGHDN, CDR2 FVKESK. J lost 2 bases, V lost 0 bases, and 3 bases had no gene match. This chain's CDR3 is CASSQDRGQGNQPQHF. CDR3 DNA: TGTGCCAGCAGCCAAGATAGGGGACAGGGCAATCAGCCCCAGCATTTT.

This clonotype was seen at least ten times. The gene calls are TRBV6-6 and TRBJ1-1; tentatively, D is TRBD1 (6 bases). Trimming pared 6 bases from V and 3 bases from J, leaving 17 bases between. CDR3 length: 15 amino acids. Germline values: CDR1 MNHNY, CDR2 SVGAGI (reference sequence). The CDR3 DNA sequence: TGTGCCAGCAGGACAGACAGGCCCGGGGACACTGAAGCTTTCTTT. The encoded protein is CASRTDRPGDTEAFF.

This clonotype was recorded at least ten times. CDR3 region: CASRSQTETQYF. Here the CDR3 DNA reads TGTGCCAGCAGGAGTCAGACAGAGACCCAGTACTTC. The genes are TRBV12-3 or TRBV12-4 and TRBJ2-5, with D unresolved. The CDR3 totals 12 residues. Trimming stripped 6 bases from V and 4 bases from J, with 9 bases between.

The rearrangement links TRBV28 to TRBJ2-7; 9 bases fit TRBD1. The V gene end was trimmed by 8 bases and the J gene end by 8 bases; junction bases not matched to a gene: 16. The CDR3 consists of 15 residues. The germline V gene encodes CDR1 MDHEN and CDR2 SYDVKM. The CDR3 loop reads CASSAPGQGTEKQYF. CDR3 in DNA: TGTGCCAGCTCCGCCCCGGGACAGGGAACGGAAAAGCAGTACTTC. Full variable domain (remainder filled in from reference TRBV28 and TRBJ2-7): DVKVTQSSRYLVKRTGEKVFLECVQDMDHENMFWYRQDPGLGLRLIYFSYDVKMKEKGDIPEGYSVSREKKERFSLILESASTNQTSMYLCASSAPGQGTEKQYFGPGTRLTVT.

This clonotype turned up a few times. The chain recombines TRBV5-4 with TRBJ2-7; no clear D gene. Trimming took 0 bases from V and 3 from J, leaving 7 bases between them. Germline-derived CDR1 and CDR2 are SGHNT and YYREEE (reference sequence). The CDR3 loop spans 13 amino acids. The CDR3 reads CASSLDTLYEQYF. CDR3 nucleotides: TGTGCCAGCAGCTTGGACACCCTCTACGAGCAGTACTTC.

The CDR3 region is CASNQWGGNNEQFF. The CDR3 nucleotides are TGTGCCAGCAACCAGTGGGGAGGGAACAATGAGCAGTTCTTC. The V and J genes are TRBV6-1 and TRBJ2-1; 7 bases are shared with TRBD2. Germline CDR1 reads MNHNS; CDR2 reads SASEGT. After removal of 7 bases from V and 5 bases from J, the junction contained 8 bases not matched to a gene. This CDR3 has 14 residues.

In its sample, this clonotype was seen a few times. The chain links TRBV7-9 to TRBJ2-7; no reliable D call. Deletions cut 5 bases from V and 2 bases from J, with 13 bases between. The CDR3 length is 14 residues. Per germline, CDR1 SEHNR and CDR2 FQNEAQ (reference sequence). CDR3 residues: CASSLNWAAYEQYF. CDR3 bases: TGTGCCAGCAGCCTTAATTGGGCTGCCTACGAGCAGTACTTC.

The gene calls are TRBV15 and TRBJ2-5; no clear D gene. Deletions cut 0 bases from V and 3 bases from J, with 11 bases between. The CDR3 is made up of 15 amino acids. In germline, CDR1 is LNHNV, CDR2 YYDKDF (reference sequence). Written as DNA, the CDR3 is TGTGCCACCAGCAGAGATCCTACGGCGGAAGAGACCCAGTACTTC. Translating it yields CATSRDPTAEETQYF. Complete variable domain (other parts from reference TRBV15 and TRBJ2-5): DAMVIQNPRYQVTQFGKPVTLSCSQTLNHNVMYWYQQKSSQAPKLLFHYYDKDFNNEADTPDNFQSRRPNTSFCFLDIRSPGLGDTAMYLCATSRDPTAEETQYFGPGTRLLVL.

This chain connects TRBV5-1 to TRBJ2-1; D may be TRBD2 (6 bases). Trimming removed 5 bases at V and 0 bases at J, with 18 bases between. This CDR3 has 17 amino acids. CDR1 and CDR2 from the germline V gene are SGHRS and YFSETQ. This chain's CDR3 is CASSSDPSESSYNEQFF. The CDR3 nucleotides are TGCGCCAGCAGTTCGGACCCTAGCGAGAGCTCCTACAATGAGCAGTTCTTC. The variable domain in full, with the rest retrieved from reference TRBV5-1 and TRBJ2-1, is KAGVTQTPRYLIKTRGQQVTLSCSPISGHRSVSWYQQTPGQGLQFLFEYFSETQRNKGNFPGRFSGRQFSNSRSEMNVSTLELGDSALYLCASSSDPSESSYNEQFFGPGTRLTVL.

This sequence joins TRBV11-2 and TRBJ2-1, with 7 positions matching TRBD2. The germline V gene has CDR1 SGHAT and CDR2 FQNNGV. The V gene end was trimmed by 6 bases and the J gene end by 2 bases; junction bases not matched to a gene: 7. This CDR3 spans 15 amino acids. The DNA of the CDR3 is TGTGCCAGCAGACCAGCGGGACGTGCCTACAATGAGCAGTTCTTC. Encoded protein: CASRPAGRAYNEQFF.

This clonotype was observed many times. The chain links TRBV29-1 to TRBJ2-3; 7 bases align to TRBD1. The CDR3 is made up of 14 amino acids. Losses at the gene ends were 4 bases for V and 1 base for J; bases not matched to a gene: 5. Per germline, CDR1 SQVTM and CDR2 ANQGSEA. The CDR3 coding sequence is TGCAGCGTTGTTCGGCAGGGGGGCACAGATACGCAGTATTTT. Amino acids: CSVVRQGGTDTQYF.